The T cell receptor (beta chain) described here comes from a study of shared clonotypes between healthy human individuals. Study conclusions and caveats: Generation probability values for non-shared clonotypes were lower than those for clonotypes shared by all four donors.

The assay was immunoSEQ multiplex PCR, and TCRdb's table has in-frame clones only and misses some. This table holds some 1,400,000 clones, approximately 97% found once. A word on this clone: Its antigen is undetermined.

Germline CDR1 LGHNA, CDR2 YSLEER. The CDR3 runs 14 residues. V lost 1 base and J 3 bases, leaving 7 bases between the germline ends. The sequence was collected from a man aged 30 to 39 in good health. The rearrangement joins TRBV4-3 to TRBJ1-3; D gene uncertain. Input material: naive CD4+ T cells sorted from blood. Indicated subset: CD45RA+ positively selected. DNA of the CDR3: TGCGCCAGCAGCCAAGGATCAGATGGAAACACCATATATTTT. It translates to CASSQGSDGNTIYF.